This entry lists 19 T cell receptor beta chains sequenced from one sample in a study of identical twins. TCRdb re-called the 5' RACE reads through MiXCR, storing one row per CDR3 protein. Found here are approximately 680,000 distinct CDR3 sequences, roughly 7.2% of them singletons; the top ten hold approximately 1.5%. This sample was also put to use in a study of yellow fever vaccine responses in identical twins.

Sequencing used PBMCs. These receptors came from a woman younger than 30 in good health.

There are a few counts of this clonotype. The chain is built from TRBV7-9 and TRBJ2-4, with D perhaps TRBD2 (6 bases). The germline CDR1 and CDR2 sequences are SEHNR and FQNEAQ (reference sequence). Trimming stripped 5 bases from V and 6 bases from J, with 20 bases between. The CDR3 spans 16 residues. CDR3 protein: CASSREEGSGGNIQYF. CDR3 bases: TGTGCCAGCAGCCGAGAGGAGGGAAGCGGAGGAAACATTCAGTACTTC.

This clonotype was recorded a few times. The chain combines TRBV5-1 with TRBJ2-1, with 14 positions matching TRBD2. V was clipped by 4 bases and J by 7 bases; unmatched bases: 4. The CDR3 totals 15 residues. CDR1 and CDR2 (germline): SGHRS, YFSETQ. CDR3 nucleotide sequence: TGCGCCAGCAGCAAAAGGACTAGCGGGAGGAATGAGCAGTTCTTC. Translated, it gives CASSKRTSGRNEQFF.

This clonotype was counted ten times or more. The V gene is TRBV5-6, the J gene TRBJ2-7, with D perhaps matching TRBD2 (6 bases). The germline V gene encodes CDR1 SGHDT and CDR2 YYEEEE. The CDR3 sequence is 13 residues long. V lost 4 bases and J lost 3, with 11 bases in between. CDR3 in amino acids: CASSLGLLYEQYF. The CDR3 nucleotides are TGTGCCAGCAGCCTCGGACTACTCTACGAGCAGTACTTC.

This clonotype was seen ten or more times. The chain carries TRBV20-1 and TRBJ2-1; D gene ambiguous. V lost 0 bases, J lost 3 bases, and 12 bases lay in between. The length of the CDR3 is 15 residues. Germline lookup yields CDR1 DFQATT and CDR2 SNEGSKA (reference sequence). CDR3 in amino acids: CSAREGRASYNEQFF. The DNA of the CDR3 is TGCAGTGCTAGAGAGGGTAGGGCCAGCTACAATGAGCAGTTCTTC.

This clonotype was seen only a few times. The rearrangement uses TRBV20-1 and TRBJ1-2; 7 bases line up with TRBD1. V trimming: 6 bases; J trimming: 3 bases; junction bases outside the gene matches: 10. CDR3 size: 14 residues. The V gene's germline CDR1 is DFQATT and CDR2 SNEGSKA (reference sequence). CDR3 DNA sequence: TGCAGTGCGGAAGACAGGGAGTTTGACTATGGCTACACCTTC. This encodes CSAEDREFDYGYTF.

This clonotype came up a few times. The chain links TRBV12-3 or TRBV12-4 to TRBJ2-1; 8 bases match TRBD2. J gave up 4 bases and V 4 bases, and 24 bases lay outside the gene matches. The CDR3 consists of 21 residues. CDR3 in amino acids: CASSWGLGLPQSTGGYNEQFF. The CDR3 nucleotides read TGTGCCAGCAGTTGGGGCCTGGGGCTCCCCCAATCCACGGGGGGGTACAATGAGCAGTTCTTC.

The chain employs TRBV28 and TRBJ1-1; TRBD1 matches 10 bases. CDR1 and CDR2 (germline): MDHEN, SYDVKM. The J segment lost 6 bases and the V segment lost 2 bases, leaving 6 bases of the junction unmatched. The length of the CDR3 is 15 residues. As DNA, the CDR3 is TGTGCCAGCAGTTTAGGGACAGGGGTGTTTGCTGAAGCTTTCTTT. It yields the protein CASSLGTGVFAEAFF.

The table lists this clonotype with many counts. This chain connects TRBV20-1 to TRBJ2-7; D uncertain. The V end lost 6 bases, the J end lost 9 bases, and 15 bases lay between the germline ends. Germline V lookup: CDR1 DFQATT, CDR2 SNEGSKA (reference sequence). This CDR3 contains 11 residues. CDR3 sequence (DNA): TGCAGTGCCGAAGTAGGCAGCTCGCAGTACTTC. It translates to CSAEVGSSQYF.

This rearrangement joins TRBV4-1 to TRBJ2-1, with 8 nucleotides matching TRBD2. Per the germline V gene, CDR1 is MGHRA and CDR2 is YSYEKL. There are 17 residues in the CDR3. J was trimmed by 4 bases and V by 0 bases; bases with no gene match: 8. CDR3: CASSQDGAGALYNEQFF. CDR3 DNA sequence: TGCGCCAGCAGCCAAGACGGAGCGGGGGCCCTATACAATGAGCAGTTCTTC.

The J gene is TRBJ1-1, the V gene TRBV5-1; D is undetermined. Germline CDR1 reads SGHRS; CDR2 reads YFSETQ. This CDR3 contains 13 residues. Deletions cut 5 bases from V and 3 bases from J, with 11 bases between. CDR3 bases: TGCGCCAGCAGTCCAGCGTGGGACACTGAAGCTTTCTTT. It yields the protein CASSPAWDTEAFF.

The rearrangement uses TRBV21-1 and TRBJ2-1; the table calls TRBD2, which could not be checked here. TRBV21-1 is annotated as a pseudogene. The CDR3 contains 21 residues. This CDR3 is CASIRTQQKFLSSGRAGEQFF. The CDR3 DNA reads TGTGCCAGCATCCGAACACAGCAAAAATTCCTCTCTAGCGGGAGAGCGGGTGAGCAGTTCTTC.

The V call is TRBV7-7, the J call TRBJ2-2, with a possible D match to TRBD2 (7 bases). CDR3 size: 15 residues. Germline CDR1 and CDR2: SSHAT and FNYEAQ (reference sequence). Trimming left V 3 bases short and J 5 bases short, with 13 bases between. The DNA for the CDR3 is TGTGCCAGCAGCTTGGGGGGGCCGGTTACCGGGGAGCTGTTTTTT. Translation: CASSLGGPVTGELFF.

This chain links TRBV29-1 with TRBJ2-1; D uncertain. CDR1 is SQVTM, CDR2 ANQGSEA, per germline. V gave up 0 bases and J gave up 6 bases, with 9 bases separating them. The length of the CDR3 is 13 residues. The CDR3 reads CSVEDPGSNEQFF. For the CDR3, the DNA is TGCAGCGTTGAAGATCCCGGTTCCAATGAGCAGTTCTTC.

This clonotype was found many times. The J gene is TRBJ1-2, the V gene TRBV7-9, with D perhaps matching TRBD1 (6 bases). The CDR3 contains 13 residues. Trimming cost V 3 bases and J 8 bases, with 13 bases left between them. CDR1 and CDR2 (germline): SEHNR, FQNEAQ (reference sequence). CDR3 residues: CASSFQGRGGYTF. The CDR3, as DNA: TGTGCCAGCAGCTTCCAGGGGCGGGGCGGCTACACCTTC. The complete variable domain, with remaining parts taken from reference TRBV7-9 and TRBJ1-2, reads DTGVSQNPRHKITKRGQNVTFRCDPISEHNRLYWYRQTLGQGPEFLTYFQNEAQLEKSRLLSDRFSAERPKGSFSTLEIQRTEQGDSAMYLCASSFQGRGGYTFGSGTRLTVV.

This clonotype appeared many times. V gene TRBV6-5 combines with J gene TRBJ2-3; D not resolved. Germline V gives CDR1 MNHEY, CDR2 SVGAGI. The CDR3 spans 16 residues. Trimming shortened V by 0 bases and J by 4 bases, and 14 bases separated the two germline ends. CDR3 in DNA: TGTGCCAGCAGTTACTCGATTTTGATCCGGCCAGATACGCAGTATTTT. Translated, it gives CASSYSILIRPDTQYF.

This clonotype was seen at least ten times. V and J are TRBV12-3 or TRBV12-4 and TRBJ1-4, with D perhaps TRBD1 (5 bases). V was trimmed by 5 bases and J by 7 bases, leaving 14 bases between them. CDR3 size: 14 residues. CDR3 bases: TGTGCCAGCAGTCCCGGGGGGTCGCGTGAAAAACTGTTTTTT. Translated, it gives CASSPGGSREKLFF.

This clonotype was counted a few times. This chain uses TRBV15 with TRBJ1-2, with D uncertain. V was cut by 0 bases and J by 6 bases, with 11 bases left in between. The V gene's germline CDR1 is LNHNV and CDR2 YYDKDF (reference sequence). The CDR3 sequence is 14 residues long. CDR3 nucleotide sequence: TGTGCCACCAGCAGAGATCATGGAGGGAATGGCTACACCTTC. It translates to CATSRDHGGNGYTF.

In its sample, this clonotype was seen many times. The V call is TRBV5-6, the J call TRBJ2-7; unclear D gene. Germline CDR1 is SGHDT and CDR2 is YYEEEE. The CDR3 consists of 12 residues. With 1 base removed from V and 3 bases from J, the gap between germline ends came to 5 bases. The CDR3 DNA reads as TGTGCCAGCAGCTTGCCGTACTACGAGCAGTACTTC. This translates into CASSLPYYEQYF. The entire variable domain, with the rest obtained from reference TRBV5-6 and TRBJ2-7, is as follows: DAGVTQSPTHLIKTRGQQVTLRCSPKSGHDTVSWYQQALGQGPQFIFQYYEEEERQRGNFPDRFSGHQFPNYSSELNVNALLLGDSALYLCASSLPYYEQYFGPGTRLTVT.

This clonotype was observed at least ten times. The chain combines TRBV28 with TRBJ2-7; TRBD1 aligns across 9 bases. The trim removed 2 bases at V and 4 bases at J, leaving 6 bases unmatched. The germline CDR1 and CDR2 sequences are MDHEN and SYDVKM. The CDR3 totals 15 residues. The CDR3 sequence: CASSLIGTGLYEQYF. The CDR3 bases are TGTGCCAGCAGTTTAATAGGGACAGGGCTATACGAGCAGTACTTC.